This entry lists 15 T cell receptor beta chains sequenced from one sample in a study of T cell responses to AZD1222 COVID-19 vaccine (dated by TCRdb to about 2021). This sample's time point label indicates: baseline before first vaccination. Libraries were constructed by the immunoSEQ multiplex PCR assay. TCRdb provides this immuneACCESS table in a form limited to in-frame rearrangements. Some clones are lacking; in checked studies, under half of them reflect an unresolved V gene, and why the rest are absent is not known. For this sample there are more than 95,000 clones; around 89% appear just once. 6.5% to 8% of the sample lies in the top ten. This material consisted of peripheral blood, taken on day 0 of AZD1222 vaccination. These receptors originate from an adult in good health.

The chain has TRBV6-5 and TRBJ2-7; D remains ambiguous. Trimming removed 0 bases at V and 3 bases at J, with 12 bases between. There are 15 residues in the CDR3. Looked up from germline, CDR1 is MNHEY and CDR2 is SVGAGI. This chain's CDR3 is CASSYSRTSIYEQYF. The CDR3 DNA reads as TGTGCCAGCAGTTACTCGAGGACCTCAATCTACGAGCAGTACTTC.

DNA of the CDR3: TGTGCCGGACTAGCGGGAGGGACAGATACGCAGTATTTT. Its translation is CAGLAGGTDTQYF. The chain carries TRBV30 and TRBJ2-3; 15 nucleotides match TRBD2. V lost 8 bases, J lost 3 bases, and 0 bases stayed unmatched. Germline V gives CDR1 GTSNPN, CDR2 SVGIG (reference sequence). CDR3 length: 13 amino acids.

This chain uses TRBV6-5 with TRBJ2-7; maybe TRBD1 (7 bases). Deletions cut 0 bases from V and 6 bases from J, with 15 bases between. The CDR3 length is 15 residues. Germline CDR1 reads MNHEY; CDR2 reads SVGAGI. The DNA of the CDR3 is TGTGCCAGCAGTTACTCGACGCAGGGGGGTCTCGAGCAGTACTTC. Translated, it gives CASSYSTQGGLEQYF.

The rearrangement joins TRBV6-5 to TRBJ2-7; 11 bases are a match to TRBD2. The germline gives CDR1 MNHEY, CDR2 SVGAGI. The CDR3 has 15 residues. Losses at the gene ends were 5 bases for V and 3 bases for J; bases not matched to a gene: 6. Written as DNA, the CDR3 is TGTGCCAGCAGTATAGCACTAGCGGGAGTCTACGAGCAGTACTTC. It yields the protein CASSIALAGVYEQYF.

The V call is TRBV6-5, the J call TRBJ1-2; 11 nucleotides agree with TRBD1. The CDR3 has 16 amino acids. Germline loops: CDR1 MNHEY, CDR2 SVGAGI. The V segment lost 0 bases and the J segment 8 bases; nucleotides outside the gene matches: 8. For the CDR3, the DNA is TGTGCCAGCAGTTACTCTCGGGGGACAGGGGGTTTGGGCTACACCTTC. It translates to CASSYSRGTGGLGYTF.

The chain links TRBV11-2 to TRBJ2-4, with 9 bases that match TRBD1. Germline V CDR1 and CDR2: SGHAT, FQNNGV. There are 20 residues in the CDR3. The trim removed 0 bases at V and 0 bases at J, leaving 12 bases unmatched. The CDR3 protein is CASSLDGTGYKILAKNIQYF. CDR3 DNA: TGTGCCAGCAGCTTAGACGGGACAGGGTATAAAATTCTAGCCAAAAACATTCAGTACTTC. The full variable domain, completed using reference TRBV11-2 and TRBJ2-4, is EAGVAQSPRYKIIEKRQSVAFWCNPISGHATLYWYQQILGQGPKLLIQFQNNGVVDDSQLPKDRFSAERLKGVDSTLKIQPAKLEDSAVYLCASSLDGTGYKILAKNIQYFGAGTRLSVL.

This sequence joins TRBV7-6 and TRBJ1-5; 9 nucleotides match TRBD1. The CDR3 runs 16 residues. Germline loops: CDR1 SGHVS, CDR2 FNYEAQ. V shed 3 bases and J 1 base; nucleotides not matched to a gene: 4. CDR3 amino acids: CASSLGQGRSNQPQHF. For the CDR3, the DNA is TGTGCCAGCAGCTTGGGACAGGGCAGAAGCAATCAGCCCCAGCATTTT.

The chain uses TRBV9 and TRBJ2-3; possibly TRBD2 for D (5 bases). The germline CDR1 and CDR2 sequences are SGDLS and YYNGEE. With 4 bases removed from V and 7 bases from J, the gap between germline ends came to 16 bases. The CDR3 contains 14 residues. The chain's CDR3 is CASSPGEGMYTQYF. The CDR3 coding sequence is TGTGCCAGCAGCCCCGGAGAGGGCATGTATACGCAGTATTTT. Supplemented by reference TRBV9 and TRBJ2-3, the full variable domain reads DSGVTQTPKHLITATGQRVTLRCSPRSGDLSVYWYQQSLDQGLQFLIQYYNGEERAKGNILERFSAQQFPDLHSELNLSSLELGDSALYFCASSPGEGMYTQYFGPGTRLTVL.

V and J are TRBV4-3 and TRBJ1-3; the D is unclear. Between the trimmed V and J ends, which lost 1 base and 4 bases, there was a span of 11 bases. The CDR3 contains 15 residues. Germline loops: CDR1 LGHNA, CDR2 YSLEER. The CDR3 coding sequence is TGCGCCAGCAGCCAAGTGAGCGGTTGGGGAAACACCATATATTTT. Its translation: CASSQVSGWGNTIYF.

This chain connects TRBV30 to TRBJ2-2; weak D call: TRBD1 (5 bases). The V and J ends lost 0 bases and 1 base respectively, with 9 bases between them. The germline V gene encodes CDR1 GTSNPN and CDR2 SVGIG (reference sequence). CDR3 size: 15 residues. The CDR3 is CAWSVSGQNTGELFF. As DNA, the CDR3 is TGTGCCTGGAGTGTCTCCGGACAGAACACCGGGGAGCTGTTTTTT. Full variable domain (missing parts from reference TRBV30 and TRBJ2-2): SQTIHQWPATLVQPVGSPLSLECTVEGTSNPNLYWYRQAAGRGLQLLFYSVGIGQISSEVPQNLSASRPQDRQFILSSKKLLLSDSGFYLCAWSVSGQNTGELFFGEGSRLTVL.

The chain couples TRBV12-3 or TRBV12-4 to TRBJ2-5; D is perhaps TRBD1 (6 bases). The CDR3 sequence is 13 residues long. V lost 4 bases to trimming and J lost 5 bases, with 11 bases between them. Written as DNA, the CDR3 is TGTGCCAGCAGTTCACAGGGTGGGGAGACCCAGTACTTC. Amino acid sequence: CASSSQGGETQYF.

The chain is built from TRBV28 and TRBJ1-2, with 7 positions matching TRBD1. Looked up from germline, CDR1 is MDHEN and CDR2 is SYDVKM. The CDR3 is made up of 15 amino acids. V lost 7 bases to trimming and J lost 4 bases; unmatched junction nucleotides: 12. The CDR3 protein is CASTAGGVRVYGYTF. In DNA form, the CDR3 reads TGTGCCAGCACCGCAGGGGGGGTACGGGTCTATGGCTACACCTTC.

This chain connects TRBV15 to TRBJ1-1, with D perhaps TRBD1 (5 bases). Trimming took off 4 bases at V and 0 bases at J, with 9 bases between the two ends. CDR1 and CDR2 (germline): LNHNV, YYDKDF (reference sequence). The length of the CDR3 is 14 residues. CDR3 amino acids: CATSTRAVNTEAFF. In DNA form, the CDR3 reads TGTGCCACCAGCACCAGGGCGGTGAACACTGAAGCTTTCTTT.

V is TRBV2 and J is TRBJ1-5; possible D gene TRBD1, 6 bases. CDR3 length: 15 amino acids. CDR1 is SNHLY and CDR2 is FYNNEI in the germline V gene. V shed 6 bases and J shed 1 base, with 13 bases lying between them. CDR3 residues: CASRRADSSNQPQHF. In nucleotides, the CDR3 is TGTGCCAGCAGGAGAGCGGACAGCAGCAATCAGCCCCAGCATTTT.

The rearrangement joins TRBV19 to TRBJ1-1; 9 positions agree with TRBD1. Germline V lookup: CDR1 LNHDA, CDR2 SQIVND (reference sequence). The CDR3 runs to 14 residues. The junction had 9 bases not matched to a gene; V was cut back by 7 bases and J by 6 bases. This CDR3 is CASKQGAGEAEAFF. DNA of the CDR3: TGTGCCAGTAAACAGGGGGCGGGTGAGGCTGAAGCTTTCTTT.